This TCR beta chain was observed in a study of human T cells and chemical hapten exposure. Overall study context: Readings were taken at 6 days from patch tests that had applied 0.01% DPC to the upper back. From small differences in pooled library volume came most of the variation in per-sample TCR yields.

Time point of the sample: pre-sensitization, week 0. Described treatment: therapeutic diphenylcyclopropenone sensitization with weekly scalp DPC. Germline V gives CDR1 SGHTA, CDR2 FQGNSA. With 8 bases removed from V and 1 base from J, the gap between germline ends came to 16 bases. The CDR3 contains 15 residues. One entry per CDR3 protein results from TCRdb running MiXCR on the RACE reads. The sample has some 200,000 distinct CDR3 sequences; around 30% are singletons. This chain connects TRBV7-2 to TRBJ2-3; D is possibly TRBD2 (7 bases). The clonotype was recovered from a woman between 25 and 40 years old with alopecia areata. Some clones in this sample may be carry-over from other donors' samples. The sample here was whole blood, taken in connection with sensitization to the hapten diphenylcyclopropenone (DPC). CDR3: CASRGATIRTDTQYF. The CDR3 DNA sequence: TGTGCCAGCCGGGGGGCGACTATTCGCACAGATACGCAGTATTTT.